These 31 T cell receptor beta chains originate from one sample sequenced in a study of T cell repertoires in cytomegalovirus infection. MiXCR, run by TCRdb on the reads, gives a single entry per CDR3 protein. The sample consists of some 270,000 distinct CDR3 sequences, approximately 17% of them appearing once. Material: CD8+ T cells from PBMCs. Every receptor here comes from a human donor in good health (CMV status not recorded). Some clones in this sample may be carry-over from other donors' samples.

This clonotype has just a few counts. The CDR3 DNA follows: TGCAGTGCTAATATGGGGGGCAATGAGCAGTTCTTC. Its protein is CSANMGGNEQFF. The rearrangement joins TRBV20-1 to TRBJ2-1; D is perhaps TRBD2 (6 bases). V dropped 4 bases and J dropped 6 bases, with 10 bases sitting between them. The CDR3 runs 12 residues. Germline CDR1 and CDR2: DFQATT and SNEGSKA (reference sequence).

For the CDR3, the DNA is TGTGCCAGCAGTTACTCGGCTAGCGGGGGCCAATACGAGCAGTACTTC. It encodes CASSYSASGGQYEQYF. The chain employs TRBV6-2 or TRBV6-3 and TRBJ2-7; 10 bases fit TRBD2. Germline V gene sequence: CDR1 MNHEY, CDR2 SVGEGT. This CDR3 spans 16 amino acids. The trim removed 0 bases at V and 4 bases at J, leaving 6 bases unmatched.

This clonotype has ten or more counts. This rearrangement joins TRBV11-3 to TRBJ2-2, with 9 bases matching TRBD1. The CDR3 runs 14 residues. Germline CDR1 SGHNT, CDR2 YENEEA. Trimming removed 5 bases from V and 6 bases from J; junction bases left unmatched: 4. The CDR3 spells CASSVTGGSGELFF. The CDR3 DNA reads TGTGCCAGCAGCGTAACAGGGGGCTCCGGGGAGCTGTTTTTT. Drawing the rest from reference TRBV11-3 and TRBJ2-2, the complete variable domain is EAGVVQSPRYKIIEKKQPVAFWCNPISGHNTLYWYLQNLGQGPELLIRYENEEAVDDSQLPKDRFSAERLKGVDSTLKIQPAELGDSAVYLCASSVTGGSGELFFGEGSRLTVL.

In its sample, this clonotype was seen many times. The chain is built from TRBV7-8 and TRBJ2-5; TRBD1 aligns across 8 bases. CDR3 length: 17 residues. Germline V CDR1 and CDR2: SGHVS, FQNEAQ. V trimming: 4 bases; J trimming: 2 bases; junction bases outside the gene matches: 12. CDR3 bases: TGTGCCAGCAGCTCACTGGAGCAGGGGGCCCCTCAAGAGACCCAGTACTTC. Translated: CASSSLEQGAPQETQYF.

In its sample, this clonotype was seen many times. The V call is TRBV7-8, the J call TRBJ2-3; D remains ambiguous. CDR3 size: 15 residues. Germline V lookup: CDR1 SGHVS, CDR2 FQNEAQ. V lost 5 bases to trimming and J lost 2 bases, with 14 bases between them. The CDR3, as DNA: TGTGCCAGCAGCCAAATTCCCAGGCCCACAGATACGCAGTATTTT. Its translation: CASSQIPRPTDTQYF.

This rearrangement joins TRBV28 to TRBJ2-5; 8 positions agree with TRBD2. The CDR3 has 17 amino acids. Losses at the gene ends were 4 bases for V and 0 bases for J; bases not matched to a gene: 10. Germline V CDR1 and CDR2: MDHEN, SYDVKM. For the CDR3, the DNA is TGTGCCAGCAGTTACCCGACTAGCGAATTGTACCAAGAGACCCAGTACTTC. Its protein is CASSYPTSELYQETQYF.

This clonotype was detected only a few times. This sequence joins TRBV6-8 and TRBJ1-4; 9 bases match TRBD1. The CDR3 has 17 residues. Looked up from germline, CDR1 is MNHGY and CDR2 is SAAAGT. V lost 5 bases, J lost 8 bases, and 15 bases stayed unmatched. CDR3 nucleotide sequence: TGTGCCAGCAGTCGCGGACAGGGGAAGGTCTCTGGGGAAAAACTGTTTTTT. This gives the protein CASSRGQGKVSGEKLFF.

This chain uses TRBV5-4 with TRBJ1-2; D is ambiguous. Germline CDR1 and CDR2: SGHNT and YYREEE (reference sequence). The CDR3 has 14 amino acids. Trimming cost V 1 base and J 4 bases, with 11 bases left between them. As DNA, the CDR3 is TGTGCCAGCAGCTTGAGGGATCCAGTCTATGGCTACACCTTC. Its translation: CASSLRDPVYGYTF.

This clonotype was seen repeatedly, ten times or more. V and J are TRBV12-3 or TRBV12-4 and TRBJ1-2, with D maybe TRBD1 (6 bases). The CDR3 contains 12 residues. The ends were cut back, 5 bases at V and 8 bases at J, with 12 bases in the middle. CDR3 sequence: CASSEGGGGYTF. CDR3 in DNA: TGTGCCAGCAGTGAGGGCGGGGGCGGCTACACCTTC.

This chain joins TRBV27 and TRBJ2-7; D gene uncertain. V shed 3 bases and J shed 3 bases, with 9 bases lying between them. Germline V gene data show CDR1 as MNHEY and CDR2 as SMNVEV (reference sequence). CDR3 size: 13 residues. The CDR3 loop reads CASSFSPHYEQYF. The CDR3 DNA follows: TGTGCCAGCAGTTTTTCTCCCCACTACGAGCAGTACTTC.

The gene calls are TRBV4-3 and TRBJ2-7, with D unclear. V lost 0 bases, J lost 5 bases, and 17 bases lay in between. Germline CDR1 is LGHNA and CDR2 is YSLEER. The CDR3 is made up of 16 amino acids. The CDR3 nucleotides read TGCGCCAGCAGCCAAGATTCAGCCCCCGGAGTGAACGAGCAGTACTTC. As protein: CASSQDSAPGVNEQYF.

This clonotype was counted at least ten times. The genes are TRBV29-1 and TRBJ2-3; 10 bases map to TRBD2. The junction had 8 bases not matched to a gene; V was cut back by 6 bases and J by 2 bases. CDR1 is SQVTM and CDR2 is ANQGSEA in the germline V gene. The CDR3 is 15 amino acids. CDR3 in DNA: TGCAGCGTGGAACTAGCGGGGAAACCCACAGATACGCAGTATTTT. Amino acids: CSVELAGKPTDTQYF.

This clonotype came up a few times. This chain uses TRBV4-3 with TRBJ2-5; unclear D gene. The germline CDR1 and CDR2 sequences are LGHNA and YSLEER. The CDR3 has 15 residues. Trimming removed 0 bases at V and 0 bases at J, with 8 bases between. The CDR3: CASSQDLGDQETQYF. Here the CDR3 DNA reads TGCGCCAGCAGCCAAGATCTTGGAGACCAAGAGACCCAGTACTTC.

The rearrangement joins TRBV27 to TRBJ1-2; TRBD1 aligns across 9 bases. The CDR3 covers 15 residues. Germline CDR1 is MNHEY and CDR2 is SMNVEV (reference sequence). Germline trimming cut 2 bases from V and 7 bases from J; bases unmatched to any gene: 8. The CDR3 region is CASSLRKTGGAGYTF. CDR3 coding DNA: TGTGCCAGCAGTTTACGGAAAACAGGGGGCGCTGGCTACACCTTC.

This clonotype was counted only a few times. J is TRBJ1-6 and V is TRBV5-1, with D hard to call. The germline V gene encodes CDR1 SGHRS and CDR2 YFSETQ. Deletions cut 2 bases from V and 7 bases from J, with 7 bases between. The CDR3 loop spans 13 amino acids. The CDR3 DNA sequence: TGCGCCAGCAGCTTAGAGGTGAATTCACCCCTCCACTTT. Translation gives CASSLEVNSPLHF.

V is TRBV12-3 or TRBV12-4 and J is TRBJ2-1; a weak D match, TRBD2 (6 bases). Between the trimmed V and J ends, which lost 5 bases and 4 bases, there was a span of 18 bases. CDR3 size: 16 residues. CDR3: CASSPRRGAGYNEQFF. The DNA for the CDR3 is TGTGCCAGCAGTCCCCGGCGGGGTGCGGGGTACAATGAGCAGTTCTTC.

Notes on this clonotype: This clone may be a read error of a much larger clone one base away. Lacking the conserved final phenylalanine or tryptophan, this CDR3 likely reflects a read error. The rearrangement links TRBV6-2 or TRBV6-3 to TRBJ1-1; D is unresolved. Germline V gives CDR1 MNHEY, CDR2 SVGEGT. Trimming stripped 5 bases from V and 4 bases from J, with 11 bases between. This CDR3 contains 13 residues. CDR3 protein: CASSPIRSTEAFL. In DNA form, the CDR3 reads TGTGCCAGCAGTCCGATCCGGAGCACTGAAGCTTTCCTT.

This clonotype was observed at least ten times. The V and J genes are TRBV7-8 and TRBJ2-5; D remains unclear. The germline V and J ends were trimmed by 6 bases and 0 bases, with 8 bases remaining between them. The V gene's germline CDR1 is SGHVS and CDR2 FQNEAQ. The CDR3 is 13 residues long. Here the CDR3 DNA reads TGTGCCAGCAGTGGCAGCTACCAAGAGACCCAGTACTTC. This gives the protein CASSGSYQETQYF.

This clonotype was picked up many times. V gene TRBV7-8 combines with J gene TRBJ2-3, with 8 bases fitting TRBD2. V shed 3 bases, J shed 2 bases, and the junction held 7 bases outside the gene matches. CDR1 SGHVS and CDR2 FQNEAQ come from the germline V gene. The CDR3 is 16 amino acids. The CDR3 spells CASSFVTSAFTDTQYF. CDR3 DNA: TGTGCCAGCAGCTTTGTGACTAGCGCCTTCACAGATACGCAGTATTTT.

The chain recombines TRBV6-2 or TRBV6-3 with TRBJ2-3; unclear D gene. V was trimmed by 4 bases and J by 6 bases, leaving 14 bases between them. The V gene's germline CDR1 is MNHEY and CDR2 SVGEGT. There are 14 residues in the CDR3. This chain's CDR3 is CASSLDAFGDTQYF. Written as DNA, the CDR3 is TGTGCCAGCAGTTTGGACGCCTTCGGTGATACGCAGTATTTT.

There are a few counts of this clonotype. The chain joins TRBV4-1 to TRBJ1-5, with D unclear. Per the germline V gene, CDR1 is MGHRA and CDR2 is YSYEKL. V was clipped by 1 base and J by 0 bases, with 10 bases between them. The CDR3 totals 16 residues. The DNA for the CDR3 is TGCGCCAGCAGCCAAGGTTCGTTCGATAGCAATCAGCCCCAGCATTTT. Translation: CASSQGSFDSNQPQHF.

This clonotype showed up just a few times. The chain joins TRBV2 to TRBJ2-2; D is perhaps TRBD1 or TRBD2 (5 bases each). V lost 10 bases and J 0 bases, leaving 24 bases between the germline ends. The CDR3 totals 18 residues. Germline values: CDR1 SNHLY, CDR2 FYNNEI. CDR3 residues: CATGTSWSSTANTGELFF. The CDR3 DNA reads as TGTGCCACCGGGACCTCTTGGTCCTCTACTGCGAACACCGGGGAGCTGTTTTTT.

Ten or more counts support this clonotype. The CDR3 loop reads CASSEKGQPDTQYF. In DNA, the CDR3 is TGTGCCAGCAGTGAAAAAGGGCAACCAGATACGCAGTATTTT. The chain joins TRBV2 to TRBJ2-3; no reliable D call. V lost 2 bases, J lost 4 bases, and 10 bases lay in between. This CDR3 contains 14 residues. The germline V gene has CDR1 SNHLY and CDR2 FYNNEI.

This clonotype has just a few counts. The V gene is TRBV29-1, the J gene TRBJ2-7; TRBD2 might be the D (5 bases). The length of the CDR3 is 12 residues. V was cut by 4 bases and J by 4 bases, with 11 bases left in between. Germline V gene lookup returns CDR1 SQVTM and CDR2 ANQGSEA. Here the CDR3 DNA reads TGCAGCGTTGTAGAAGCGGATTACGAGCAGTACTTC. Its protein product is CSVVEADYEQYF.

This clonotype was observed at least ten times. The CDR3 protein is CASSLLGPSYNEQFF. CDR3 DNA: TGTGCCAGCAGTTTACTGGGACCCTCCTACAATGAGCAGTTCTTC. The chain carries TRBV28 and TRBJ2-1; D may be TRBD1 or TRBD2 (5 bases each). The CDR3 consists of 15 residues. Germline loops: CDR1 MDHEN, CDR2 SYDVKM. Trimming took off 2 bases at V and 0 bases at J, with 8 bases between the two ends. Full variable domain (outside the CDR3, taken from reference TRBV28 and TRBJ2-1): DVKVTQSSRYLVKRTGEKVFLECVQDMDHENMFWYRQDPGLGLRLIYFSYDVKMKEKGDIPEGYSVSREKKERFSLILESASTNQTSMYLCASSLLGPSYNEQFFGPGTRLTVL.

The chain has TRBV11-2 and TRBJ2-3, with 10 nucleotides matching TRBD2. V lost 4 bases and J lost 5; bases outside the gene matches: 12. CDR1 is SGHAT, CDR2 FQNNGV, per germline. The CDR3 is made up of 17 amino acids. In DNA form, the CDR3 reads TGTGCCAGCAGCTCCCCCTGGGTTAGCGGGGGGTTAGATACGCAGTATTTT. Protein product: CASSSPWVSGGLDTQYF.

The chain is built from TRBV5-4 and TRBJ2-7, with D possibly being TRBD2 (7 bases). Looked up from germline, CDR1 is SGHNT and CDR2 is YYREEE (reference sequence). Trimming took 7 bases from V and 2 from J, leaving 13 bases between them. The CDR3 runs 13 residues. CDR3 in DNA: TGTGCCAGCCAAGGGGGGGCCGCCTACGAGCAGTACTTC. This codes for CASQGGAAYEQYF.

This clonotype was observed at least ten times. The V gene is TRBV7-3, the J gene TRBJ1-6; D gene unclear. With 2 bases removed from V and 7 bases from J, the gap between germline ends came to 12 bases. This CDR3 comprises 15 residues. Germline CDR1 is SGHTA and CDR2 is FQGTGA. CDR3 nucleotide sequence: TGTGCCAGCAGCTTAGAGGTCCGACCGAATTCACCCCTCCACTTT. This encodes CASSLEVRPNSPLHF.

This clonotype was counted a few times. The chain combines TRBV29-1 with TRBJ2-7; TRBD1 might be the D (6 bases). The V end lost 3 bases, the J end lost 6 bases, and 9 bases lay between the germline ends. This CDR3 is 11 amino acids long. In germline, CDR1 is SQVTM, CDR2 ANQGSEA. In nucleotides, the CDR3 is TGCAGCGTTGAGGGCAGGGGCGAGCAGTACTTC. Translated: CSVEGRGEQYF.

The chain has TRBV6-2 or TRBV6-3 and TRBJ2-7; 8 nucleotides align to TRBD2. CDR1 is MNHEY, CDR2 SVGEGT, per germline. The CDR3 runs to 16 residues. Unmatched junction bases numbered 7, after V lost 0 bases and J lost 3 bases. For the CDR3, the DNA is TGTGCCAGCAGTTACTCTATAGCGGGGTCCGTCTACGAGCAGTACTTC. Protein sequence: CASSYSIAGSVYEQYF.

The CDR3 spells CASSQDGVPAQETQYF. In DNA, the CDR3 is TGTGCCAGCAGCCAAGACGGGGTACCAGCACAAGAGACCCAGTACTTC. The chain couples TRBV4-2 to TRBJ2-5; a weak D match, TRBD2 (5 bases). The CDR3 spans 16 residues. Germline CDR1 is LGHNA and CDR2 is YNFKEQ. Trimming took off 0 bases at V and 2 bases at J, with 13 bases between the two ends.